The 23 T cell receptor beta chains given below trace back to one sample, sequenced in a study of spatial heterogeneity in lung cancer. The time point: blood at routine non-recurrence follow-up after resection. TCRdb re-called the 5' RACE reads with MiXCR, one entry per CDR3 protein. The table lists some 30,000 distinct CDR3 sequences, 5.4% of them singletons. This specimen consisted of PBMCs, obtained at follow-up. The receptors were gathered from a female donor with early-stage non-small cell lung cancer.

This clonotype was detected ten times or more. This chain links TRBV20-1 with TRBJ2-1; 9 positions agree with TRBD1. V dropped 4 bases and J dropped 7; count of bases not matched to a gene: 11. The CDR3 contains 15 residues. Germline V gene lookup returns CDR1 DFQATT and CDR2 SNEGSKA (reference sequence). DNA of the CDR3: TGCAGTGCTAAACCCACAGGGGGCACATTGAATGAGCAGTTCTTC. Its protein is CSAKPTGGTLNEQFF.

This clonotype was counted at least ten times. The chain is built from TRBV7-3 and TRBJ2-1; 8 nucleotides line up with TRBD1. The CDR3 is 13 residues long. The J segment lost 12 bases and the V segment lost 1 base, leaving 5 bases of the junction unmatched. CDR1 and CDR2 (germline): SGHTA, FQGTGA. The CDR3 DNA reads TGTGCCAGCAGCTTAAAACAGGGGGGTACGCAGTTCTTC. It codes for CASSLKQGGTQFF.

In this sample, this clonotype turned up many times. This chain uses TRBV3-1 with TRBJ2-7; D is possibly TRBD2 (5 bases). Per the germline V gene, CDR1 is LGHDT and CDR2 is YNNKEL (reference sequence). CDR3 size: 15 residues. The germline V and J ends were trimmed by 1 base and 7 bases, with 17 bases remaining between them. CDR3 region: CASSQAPAASFEQYF. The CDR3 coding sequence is TGTGCCAGCAGCCAAGCCCCAGCGGCTTCTTTTGAGCAGTACTTC.

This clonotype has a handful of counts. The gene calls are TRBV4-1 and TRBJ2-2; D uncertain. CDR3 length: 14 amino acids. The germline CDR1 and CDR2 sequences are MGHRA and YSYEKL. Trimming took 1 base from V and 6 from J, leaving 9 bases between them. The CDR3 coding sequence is TGCGCCAGCAGCCAAGTTAACTCGGCCGGGGAGCTGTTTTTT. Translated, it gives CASSQVNSAGELFF.

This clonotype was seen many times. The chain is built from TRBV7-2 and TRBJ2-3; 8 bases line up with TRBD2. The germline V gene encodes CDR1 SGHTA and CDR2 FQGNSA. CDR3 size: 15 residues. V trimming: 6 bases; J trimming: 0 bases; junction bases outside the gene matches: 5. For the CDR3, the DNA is TGTGCCAGCAGAAGACTAGCGAGTAGCACAGATACGCAGTATTTT. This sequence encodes CASRRLASSTDTQYF.

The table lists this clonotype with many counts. CDR3 nucleotide sequence: TGTGCCAGCGGGGGGGCTAACCCATTTGCTAAGACCCAGTACTTC. Translation gives CASGGANPFAKTQYF. The V call is TRBV6-1, the J call TRBJ2-5, with a tentative D call TRBD2 (7 bases). Trimming stripped 8 bases from V and 6 bases from J, with 22 bases between. Germline V lookup: CDR1 MNHNS, CDR2 SASEGT. The CDR3 covers 15 residues.

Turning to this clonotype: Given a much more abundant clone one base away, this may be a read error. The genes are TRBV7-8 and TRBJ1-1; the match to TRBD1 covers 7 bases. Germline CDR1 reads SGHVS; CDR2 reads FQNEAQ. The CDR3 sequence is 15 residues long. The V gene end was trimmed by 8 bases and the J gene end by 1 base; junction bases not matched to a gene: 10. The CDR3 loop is CASGLGQASNTEAFF. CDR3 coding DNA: TGTGCCAGCGGCCTCGGACAGGCCTCGAACACTGAAGCTTTCTTT.

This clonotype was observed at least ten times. The CDR3 loop is CASSLKTSATDTQYF. The CDR3 nucleotides are TGCGCCAGCAGCTTGAAAACTAGCGCTACAGATACGCAGTATTTT. The genes are TRBV5-1 and TRBJ2-3, with 7 bases fitting TRBD2. Germline assignment: CDR1 SGHRS and CDR2 YFSETQ. V lost 1 base, J lost 3 bases, and 5 bases stayed unmatched. The length of the CDR3 is 15 residues.

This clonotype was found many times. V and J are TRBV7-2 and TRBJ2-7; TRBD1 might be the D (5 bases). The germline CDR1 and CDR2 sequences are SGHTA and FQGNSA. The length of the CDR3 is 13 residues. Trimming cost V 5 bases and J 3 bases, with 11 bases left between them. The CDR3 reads CASSDRLNYEQYF. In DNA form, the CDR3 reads TGTGCCAGCAGCGACAGACTGAACTACGAGCAGTACTTC.

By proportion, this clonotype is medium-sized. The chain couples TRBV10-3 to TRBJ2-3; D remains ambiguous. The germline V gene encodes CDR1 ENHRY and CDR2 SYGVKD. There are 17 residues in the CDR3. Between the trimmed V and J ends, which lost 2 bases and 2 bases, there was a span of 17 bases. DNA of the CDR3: TGTGCCATCAGTGAGGGGCGGAAAGGAAGCACCACAGATACGCAGTATTTT. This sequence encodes CAISEGRKGSTTDTQYF.

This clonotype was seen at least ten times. The CDR3 is CASSPFPAPYTYEQYF. Written as DNA, the CDR3 is TGTGCCAGCAGTCCTTTCCCAGCCCCCTACACATACGAGCAGTACTTC. V and J are TRBV28 and TRBJ2-7; D remains unclear. The CDR3 spans 16 residues. V was pared by 5 bases and J by 4 bases, with 21 bases between. In germline, CDR1 is MDHEN, CDR2 SYDVKM.

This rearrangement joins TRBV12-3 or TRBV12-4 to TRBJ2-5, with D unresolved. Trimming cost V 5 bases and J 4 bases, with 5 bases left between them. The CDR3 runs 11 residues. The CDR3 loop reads CASSVGETQYF. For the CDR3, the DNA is TGTGCCAGCAGTGTCGGAGAGACCCAGTACTTC.

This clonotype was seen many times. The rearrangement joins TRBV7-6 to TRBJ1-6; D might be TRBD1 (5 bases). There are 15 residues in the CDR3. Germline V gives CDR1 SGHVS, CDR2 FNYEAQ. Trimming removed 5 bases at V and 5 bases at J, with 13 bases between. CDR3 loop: CASSRDGPDNSPLHF. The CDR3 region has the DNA TGTGCCAGCAGCCGGGACGGCCCGGATAATTCACCCCTCCACTTT.

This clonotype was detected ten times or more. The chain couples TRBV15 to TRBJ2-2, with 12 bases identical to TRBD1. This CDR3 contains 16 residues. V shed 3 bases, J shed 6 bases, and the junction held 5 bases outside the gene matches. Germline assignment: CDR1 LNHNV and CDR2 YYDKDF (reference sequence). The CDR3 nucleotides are TGTGCCACCAGCAGCCGGGACAGGGGGCTCGCCGGGGAGCTGTTTTTT. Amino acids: CATSSRDRGLAGELFF.

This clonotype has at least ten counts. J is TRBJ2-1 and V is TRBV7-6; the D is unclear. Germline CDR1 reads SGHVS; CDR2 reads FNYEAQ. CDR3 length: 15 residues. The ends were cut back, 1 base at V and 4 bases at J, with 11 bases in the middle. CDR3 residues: CASSLEAGLYNEQFF. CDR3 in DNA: TGTGCCAGCAGCTTAGAGGCCGGGCTTTACAATGAGCAGTTCTTC.

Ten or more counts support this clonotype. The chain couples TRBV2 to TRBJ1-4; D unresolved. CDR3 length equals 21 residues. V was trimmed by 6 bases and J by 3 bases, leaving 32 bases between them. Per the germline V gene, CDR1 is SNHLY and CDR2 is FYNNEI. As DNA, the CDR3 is TGTGCCAGCAGCTCTCGTCCCGAACGAACGTCTAGACCATCAGCTAATGAAAAACTGTTTTTT. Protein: CASSSRPERTSRPSANEKLFF.

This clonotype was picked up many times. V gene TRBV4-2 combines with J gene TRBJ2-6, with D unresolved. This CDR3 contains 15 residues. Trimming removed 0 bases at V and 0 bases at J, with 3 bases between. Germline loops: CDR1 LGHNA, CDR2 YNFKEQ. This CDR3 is CASSQEGSGANVLTF. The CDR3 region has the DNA TGTGCCAGCAGCCAAGAGGGCTCTGGGGCCAACGTCCTGACTTTC.

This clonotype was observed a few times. The CDR3 here is CASSAAGGTGELFF. For the CDR3, the DNA is TGTGCCAGCAGTGCTGCGGGGGGCACCGGGGAGCTGTTTTTT. This chain connects TRBV2 to TRBJ2-2, with 8 positions matching TRBD2. V shed 4 bases, J shed 4 bases, and the junction held 2 bases outside the gene matches. CDR1 and CDR2 from the germline V gene are SNHLY and FYNNEI. This CDR3 region has 14 residues.

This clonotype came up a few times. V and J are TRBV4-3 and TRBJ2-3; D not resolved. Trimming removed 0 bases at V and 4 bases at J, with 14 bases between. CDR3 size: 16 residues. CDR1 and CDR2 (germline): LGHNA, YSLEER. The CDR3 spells CASSQDYKGRPDTQYF. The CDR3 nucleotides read TGCGCCAGCAGCCAAGATTACAAGGGCAGGCCAGATACGCAGTATTTT.

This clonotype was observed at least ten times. The CDR3 spells CASSQGLAQETQYF. The DNA for the CDR3 is TGTGCCAGCAGCCAGGGACTAGCGCAAGAGACCCAGTACTTC. The gene calls are TRBV5-4 and TRBJ2-5, with 10 nucleotides matching TRBD2. This CDR3 has 14 residues. The V segment lost 4 bases and the J segment 2 bases; nucleotides outside the gene matches: 2. From germline, CDR1 is SGHNT and CDR2 YYREEE (reference sequence).

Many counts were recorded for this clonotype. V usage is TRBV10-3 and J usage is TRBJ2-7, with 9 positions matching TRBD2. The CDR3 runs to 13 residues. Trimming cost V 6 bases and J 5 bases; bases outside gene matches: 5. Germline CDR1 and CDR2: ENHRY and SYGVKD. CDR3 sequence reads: CAISLAGANEQYF. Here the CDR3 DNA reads TGTGCCATCAGCTTAGCGGGAGCCAACGAGCAGTACTTC.

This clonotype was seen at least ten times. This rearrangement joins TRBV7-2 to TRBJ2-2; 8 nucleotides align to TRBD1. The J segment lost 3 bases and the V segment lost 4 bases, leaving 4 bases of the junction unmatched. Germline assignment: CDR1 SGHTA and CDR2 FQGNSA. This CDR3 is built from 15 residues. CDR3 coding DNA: TGTGCCAGCAGCTCCAGGGGGCTCGACACCGGGGAGCTGTTTTTT. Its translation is CASSSRGLDTGELFF.

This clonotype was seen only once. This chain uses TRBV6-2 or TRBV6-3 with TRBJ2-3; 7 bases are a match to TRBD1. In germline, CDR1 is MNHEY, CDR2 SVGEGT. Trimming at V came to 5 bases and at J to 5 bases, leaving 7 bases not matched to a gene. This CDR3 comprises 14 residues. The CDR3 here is CASSKDRRLDTQYF. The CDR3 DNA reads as TGTGCCAGCAGTAAGGACAGGCGCCTAGATACGCAGTATTTT.